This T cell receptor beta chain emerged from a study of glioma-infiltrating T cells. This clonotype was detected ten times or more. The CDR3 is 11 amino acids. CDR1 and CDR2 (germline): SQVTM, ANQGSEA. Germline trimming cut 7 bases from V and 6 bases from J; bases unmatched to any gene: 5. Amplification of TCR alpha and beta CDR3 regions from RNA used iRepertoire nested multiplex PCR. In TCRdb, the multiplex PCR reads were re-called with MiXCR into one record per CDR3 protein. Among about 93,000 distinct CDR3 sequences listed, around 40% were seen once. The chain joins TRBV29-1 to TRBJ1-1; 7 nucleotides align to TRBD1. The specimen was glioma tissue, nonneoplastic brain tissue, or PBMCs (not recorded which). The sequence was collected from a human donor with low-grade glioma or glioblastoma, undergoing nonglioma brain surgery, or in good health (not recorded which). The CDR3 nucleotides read TGCAGCGCAGGGGGGCCCGCTGAAGCTTTCTTT. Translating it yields CSAGGPAEAFF.